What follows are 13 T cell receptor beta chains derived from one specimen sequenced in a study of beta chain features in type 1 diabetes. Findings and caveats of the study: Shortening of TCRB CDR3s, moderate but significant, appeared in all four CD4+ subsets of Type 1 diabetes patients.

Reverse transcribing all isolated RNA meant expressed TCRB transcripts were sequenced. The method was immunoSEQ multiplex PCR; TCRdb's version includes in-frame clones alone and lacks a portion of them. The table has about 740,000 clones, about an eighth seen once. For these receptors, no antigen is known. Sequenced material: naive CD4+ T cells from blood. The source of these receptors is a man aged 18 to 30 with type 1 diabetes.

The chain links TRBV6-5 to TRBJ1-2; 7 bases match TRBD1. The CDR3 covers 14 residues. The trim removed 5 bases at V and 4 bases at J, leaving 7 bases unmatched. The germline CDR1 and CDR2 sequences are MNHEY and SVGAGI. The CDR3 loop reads CASSQTGNGYGYTF. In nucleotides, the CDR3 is TGTGCCAGCAGTCAGACAGGGAACGGCTATGGCTACACCTTC.

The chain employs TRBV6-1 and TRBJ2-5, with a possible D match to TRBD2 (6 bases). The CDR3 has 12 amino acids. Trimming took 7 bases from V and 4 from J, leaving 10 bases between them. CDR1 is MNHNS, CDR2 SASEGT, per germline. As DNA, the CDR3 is TGTGCCAGCAAAGTGGGGGGAGAGACCCAGTACTTC. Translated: CASKVGGETQYF.

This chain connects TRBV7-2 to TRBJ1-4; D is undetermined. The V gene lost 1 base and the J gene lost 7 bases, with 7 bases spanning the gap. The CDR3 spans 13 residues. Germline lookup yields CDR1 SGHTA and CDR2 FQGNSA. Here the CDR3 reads CASSLGAVEKLFF. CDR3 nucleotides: TGTGCCAGCAGCTTAGGCGCGGTTGAAAAACTGTTTTTT. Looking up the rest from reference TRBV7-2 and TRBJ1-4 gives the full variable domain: GAGVSQSPSNKVTEKGKDVELRCDPISGHTALYWYRQSLGQGLEFLIYFQGNSAPDKSGLPSDRFSAERTGGSVSTLTIQRTQQEDSAVYLCASSLGAVEKLFFGSGTQLSVL.

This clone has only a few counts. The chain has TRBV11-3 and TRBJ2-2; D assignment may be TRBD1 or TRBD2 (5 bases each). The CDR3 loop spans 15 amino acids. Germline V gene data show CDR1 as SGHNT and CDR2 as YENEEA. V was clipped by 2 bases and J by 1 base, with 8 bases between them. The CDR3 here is CASSLRDGNTGELFF. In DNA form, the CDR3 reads TGTGCCAGCAGCTTACGGGACGGGAACACCGGGGAGCTGTTTTTT.

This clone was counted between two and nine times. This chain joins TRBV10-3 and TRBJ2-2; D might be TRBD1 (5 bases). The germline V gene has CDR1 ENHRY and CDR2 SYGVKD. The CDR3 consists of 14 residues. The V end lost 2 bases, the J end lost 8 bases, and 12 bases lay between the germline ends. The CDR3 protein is CAISERTITGELFF. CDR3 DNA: TGTGCCATCAGTGAGAGGACAATTACGGGGGAGCTGTTTTTT.

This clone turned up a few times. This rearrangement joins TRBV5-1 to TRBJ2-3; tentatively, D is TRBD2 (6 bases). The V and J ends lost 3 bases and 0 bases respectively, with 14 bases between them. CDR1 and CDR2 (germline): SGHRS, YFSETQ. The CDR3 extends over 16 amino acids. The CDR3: CASSWRGGTSTDTQYF. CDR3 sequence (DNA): TGCGCCAGCAGCTGGAGGGGCGGGACGAGCACAGATACGCAGTATTTT.

The CDR3 nucleotides are TGTGCCAGCAGCCGCGCAGGGGGCAACATGGCAGATACGCAGTATTTT. Translating it yields CASSRAGGNMADTQYF. The chain recombines TRBV7-9 with TRBJ2-3, with TRBD1 matching 8 bases. From germline, CDR1 is SEHNR and CDR2 FQNEAQ (reference sequence). The V segment lost 5 bases and the J segment 4 bases; nucleotides outside the gene matches: 11. This CDR3 is built from 16 residues.

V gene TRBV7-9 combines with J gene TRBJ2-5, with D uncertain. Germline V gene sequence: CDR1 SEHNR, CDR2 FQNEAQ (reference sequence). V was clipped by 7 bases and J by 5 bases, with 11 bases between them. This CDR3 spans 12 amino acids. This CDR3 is CASTPPQETQYF. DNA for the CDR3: TGTGCCAGCACCCCGCCTCAGGAGACCCAGTACTTC.

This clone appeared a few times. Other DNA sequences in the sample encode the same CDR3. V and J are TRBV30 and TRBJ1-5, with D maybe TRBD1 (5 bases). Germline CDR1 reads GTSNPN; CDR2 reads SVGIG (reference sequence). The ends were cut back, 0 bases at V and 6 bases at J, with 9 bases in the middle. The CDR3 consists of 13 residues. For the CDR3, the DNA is TGTGCCTGGAGTGTAGGGACGGGTCAGCCCCAGCATTTT. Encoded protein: CAWSVGTGQPQHF.

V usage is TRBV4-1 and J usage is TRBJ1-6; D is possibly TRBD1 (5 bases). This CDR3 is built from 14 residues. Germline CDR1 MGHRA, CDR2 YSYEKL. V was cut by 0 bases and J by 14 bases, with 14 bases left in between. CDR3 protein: CASSQENSWGTLHF. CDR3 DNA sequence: TGCGCCAGCAGCCAAGAAAACTCATGGGGCACCCTCCACTTT.

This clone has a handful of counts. CDR3 sequence (DNA): TGTGCCGAAGCCGTGGGGAGCAATCAGCCCCAGCATTTT. Translated, it gives CAEAVGSNQPQHF. V usage is TRBV6-1 and J usage is TRBJ1-5; D is unresolved. Trimming took 11 bases from V and 1 from J, leaving 12 bases between them. CDR3 length: 13 residues. CDR1 MNHNS and CDR2 SASEGT come from the germline V gene.

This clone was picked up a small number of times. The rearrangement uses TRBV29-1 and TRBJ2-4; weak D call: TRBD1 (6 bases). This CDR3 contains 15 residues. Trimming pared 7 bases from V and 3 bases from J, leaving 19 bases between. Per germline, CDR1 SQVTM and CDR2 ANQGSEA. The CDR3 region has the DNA TGCAGCGCTGCGGACAGCCGCTCTTTCAAAAACATTCAGTACTTC. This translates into CSAADSRSFKNIQYF.

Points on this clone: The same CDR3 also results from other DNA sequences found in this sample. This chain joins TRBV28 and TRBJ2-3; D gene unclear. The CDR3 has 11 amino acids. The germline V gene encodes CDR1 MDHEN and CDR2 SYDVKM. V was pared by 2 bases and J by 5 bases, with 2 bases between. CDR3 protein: CASSLGDTQYF. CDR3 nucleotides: TGTGCCAGCAGTTTAGGAGATACGCAGTATTTT.